The entry that follows covers one TCR beta chain sequence. Its antigen is unknown. CDR1 MNHNY and CDR2 SVGAGI come from the germline V gene (reference sequence). Trimming took off 4 bases at V and 7 bases at J, with 22 bases between the two ends. This CDR3 contains 16 residues. This sample is drawn from a study of cytomegalovirus exposure and HLA in healthy donors. The study's findings and limits: In a later analysis, most CMV-associated TCR beta chains appeared HLA-restricted. A later analysis showed that HLA-associated TCR beta chains had undergone more clonal expansion than equally common others. Another analysis was done later, and it associated 15,000 to 20,000 TCR beta sequences with HLA alleles at 0.05 false discovery rate.

The study ran its PCR with 60 Vbeta and 13 Jbeta primers. Sequencing was performed with immunoSEQ multiplex PCR; in TCRdb, only in-frame clones are kept and a portion is missing. The table for this sample gives more than 100,000 clones. The rearrangement links TRBV6-6 to TRBJ2-5, with D uncertain. Sequencing was done on a sample of PBMCs. This receptor was taken from a man aged 40-49 years in good health and CMV-seronegative. This CDR3 is CASSFDRGGPLATQYF. CDR3 bases: TGTGCCAGCAGTTTTGATCGAGGCGGTCCCCTGGCGACCCAGTACTTC.